What follows describes a single T cell receptor (beta chain). Deletions cut 4 bases from V and 5 bases from J, with 18 bases between. Looked up from germline, CDR1 is SGHNT and CDR2 is YYREEE (reference sequence). The CDR3 spans 15 residues. The data stem from a study of control samples from healthy donors and cancer patients. This table comes from immunoSEQ multiplex PCR, and its TCRdb copy is limited to in-frame clones, with some not included. The repertoire has 230,000 or so clones, roughly 94% of them found once; the top ten carry about 1.6%. The rearrangement links TRBV5-4 to TRBJ2-5; possible D gene TRBD1, 6 bases. Sequences were obtained from blood. The source of this sequence is a man aged 50-59 years in good health. The CDR3: CASSPRAGVGETQYF. The CDR3 coding sequence is TGTGCCAGCAGCCCCCGGGCAGGGGTGGGTGAGACCCAGTACTTC.